This entry lists 28 T cell receptor beta chains sequenced from one sample in a study of T cells in tuberculosis. TCRdb's copy holds only in-frame clones and misses some; the assay was immunoSEQ multiplex PCR. The table records about 59,000 clones, about four fifths of them present only once. After thawing and overnight rest, PBMC were stained with GMM-loaded CD1B tetramer, viability dye and anti-CD3 for sorting. C32 glucose monomycolate from Rhodococcus equi was loaded onto the CD1B tetramers. Sequencing was performed on CD1b-GMM tetramer-negative cells sorted from PBMCs. All receptors come from an adult woman with latent tuberculosis.

The V gene is TRBV7-3, the J gene TRBJ2-1; weak D call: TRBD2 (5 bases). The CDR3 covers 13 residues. The V end lost 4 bases, the J end lost 7 bases, and 11 bases lay between the germline ends. CDR1 and CDR2 from the germline V gene are SGHTA and FQGTGA. The CDR3 loop is CASSSRPGNEQFF. The CDR3 DNA sequence: TGTGCCAGCAGCTCCCGCCCGGGGAATGAGCAGTTCTTC.

CDR3 bases: TGTGCCAGCAGCCAAGGAGGGGAAGATACGCAGTATTTT. Protein: CASSQGGEDTQYF. The gene calls are TRBV28 and TRBJ2-3; a possible D gene is TRBD2 (6 bases). With 6 bases removed from V and 5 bases from J, the gap between germline ends came to 12 bases. CDR3 size: 13 residues. Germline V gene sequence: CDR1 MDHEN, CDR2 SYDVKM. Supplemented by reference TRBV28 and TRBJ2-3, the full variable domain reads DVKVTQSSRYLVKRTGEKVFLECVQDMDHENMFWYRQDPGLGLRLIYFSYDVKMKEKGDIPEGYSVSREKKERFSLILESASTNQTSMYLCASSQGGEDTQYFGPGTRLTVL.

The chain combines TRBV28 with TRBJ2-7; TRBD1 aligns across 11 bases. Germline lookup yields CDR1 MDHEN and CDR2 SYDVKM. V trimming: 6 bases; J trimming: 5 bases; junction bases outside the gene matches: 12. The length of the CDR3 is 16 residues. The CDR3 protein is CASSSRMGQGVDEQYF. The DNA for the CDR3 is TGTGCCAGCAGCTCTAGGATGGGACAGGGGGTGGACGAGCAGTACTTC.

CDR3 sequence reads: CATRQGSSYEQYF. As DNA, the CDR3 is TGTGCCACCCGACAGGGCTCATCCTACGAGCAGTACTTC. The gene calls are TRBV19 and TRBJ2-7; TRBD1 agrees at 7 bases. Germline V gene data show CDR1 as LNHDA and CDR2 as SQIVND (reference sequence). The CDR3 has 13 residues. V was pared by 10 bases and J by 1 base, with 7 bases of the junction left unmatched. The full variable domain, completed using reference TRBV19 and TRBJ2-7, is DGGITQSPKYLFRKEGQNVTLSCEQNLNHDAMYWYRQDPGQGLRLIYYSQIVNDFQKGDIAEGYSVSREKKESFPLTVTSAQKNPTAFYLCATRQGSSYEQYFGPGTRLTVT.

This clone has a handful of counts. J is TRBJ1-1 and V is TRBV15, with D unresolved. Per the germline V gene, CDR1 is LNHNV and CDR2 is YYDKDF (reference sequence). This CDR3 spans 14 amino acids. Trimming left V 5 bases short and J 7 bases short, with 17 bases between. The CDR3 DNA reads as TGTGCCACCAGCGAACGCCGGGGTAGGAATGAAGCTTTCTTT. The encoded protein is CATSERRGRNEAFF.

The rearrangement uses TRBV12-5 and TRBJ1-5, with 8 nucleotides matching TRBD1. Trimming took 1 base from V and 7 from J; bases not matched to a gene: 9. Per the germline V gene, CDR1 is LGHNT and CDR2 is FRNRAP. The CDR3 runs 16 residues. CDR3 coding DNA: TGTGCTAGTGGTTTGGCCTTGACAGGGGCAGACCAGCCCCAGCATTTT. Amino acids: CASGLALTGADQPQHF.

The chain combines TRBV5-1 with TRBJ1-2; TRBD1 is a possible D gene (6 bases). Germline CDR1 and CDR2: SGHRS and YFSETQ. The CDR3 covers 16 residues. V was shortened by 1 base and J by 5 bases, with 18 bases between the two germline ends. For the CDR3, the DNA is TGCGCCAGCAGCTTGAAAAGGTGGTACAGGGTGTATGGCTACACCTTC. Translated: CASSLKRWYRVYGYTF.

CDR3 in DNA: TGTGCCAGCAGCGGGCTAGCGGGGGGGAGGGATGAGCAGTTCTTC. Translating gives CASSGLAGGRDEQFF. This chain connects TRBV4-2 to TRBJ2-1; 12 bases are a match to TRBD2. The CDR3 spans 15 residues. Germline V gene lookup returns CDR1 LGHNA and CDR2 YNFKEQ. V lost 5 bases and J lost 8; bases outside the gene matches: 7.

J is TRBJ2-7 and V is TRBV5-1; TRBD2 might be the D (7 bases). V lost 4 bases and J lost 3, with 17 bases in between. In germline, CDR1 is SGHRS, CDR2 YFSETQ. The CDR3 consists of 15 residues. CDR3 sequence reads: CASSVEPGGRYEQYF. In DNA, the CDR3 is TGCGCCAGCAGCGTAGAACCCGGGGGGCGCTACGAGCAGTACTTC.

This clone showed up just a few times. The chain combines TRBV19 with TRBJ2-7; TRBD2 is a possible D gene (5 bases). Germline assignment: CDR1 LNHDA and CDR2 SQIVND (reference sequence). V shed 10 bases and J shed 0 bases, with 13 bases lying between them. The CDR3 totals 13 residues. CDR3 sequence (DNA): TGTGCCACCTCGGATGGGAGCTCCTACGAGCAGTACTTC. Translated: CATSDGSSYEQYF.

CDR3 nucleotides: TGTGCCAGCAGCTTAGCAGGGGGTAGGACTGAAGCTTTCTTT. The encoded protein is CASSLAGGRTEAFF. The gene calls are TRBV11-2 and TRBJ1-1; 7 bases map to TRBD1. The CDR3 is 14 amino acids. Unmatched junction bases numbered 4, after V lost 1 base and J lost 5 bases. The germline V gene has CDR1 SGHAT and CDR2 FQNNGV.

This chain links TRBV6-1 with TRBJ2-7, with 7 bases aligning to TRBD1. CDR1 MNHNS and CDR2 SASEGT come from the germline V gene. The CDR3 loop spans 13 amino acids. Losses at the gene ends were 11 bases for V and 5 bases for J; bases not matched to a gene: 12. Written as DNA, the CDR3 is TGTGCCGGATTATTACAGGGGACCGACGAGCAGTACTTC. It yields the protein CAGLLQGTDEQYF.

The gene calls are TRBV6-5 and TRBJ1-1, with 7 bases matching TRBD1. V lost 6 bases to trimming and J lost 5 bases; unmatched junction nucleotides: 6. The CDR3 sequence is 13 residues long. Germline values: CDR1 MNHEY, CDR2 SVGAGI. DNA of the CDR3: TGTGCCAGCAGACTGGACAGGAGGACTGAAGCTTTCTTT. Its protein is CASRLDRRTEAFF.

The rearrangement joins TRBV19 to TRBJ1-5; 11 bases line up with TRBD1. Looked up from germline, CDR1 is LNHDA and CDR2 is SQIVND (reference sequence). The ends lost 5 bases at V and 1 base at J; junction bases unmatched: 4. The CDR3 is 16 amino acids. The CDR3 nucleotides read TGTGCCAGTAGTCCCGGACAGGGGGCAAGCAATCAGCCCCAGCATTTT. It specifies CASSPGQGASNQPQHF.

The chain recombines TRBV20-1 with TRBJ2-7, with D uncertain. CDR1 is DFQATT, CDR2 SNEGSKA, per germline (reference sequence). The ends were cut back, 4 bases at V and 5 bases at J, with 9 bases in the middle. This CDR3 region has 11 residues. The DNA for the CDR3 is TGCAGTGCTACCCCCCGGGACGAGCAGTACTTC. It codes for CSATPRDEQYF.

This sequence joins TRBV19 and TRBJ1-5; no definite D call. This CDR3 contains 13 residues. Germline lookup yields CDR1 LNHDA and CDR2 SQIVND (reference sequence). V lost 5 bases and J 4 bases, leaving 9 bases between the germline ends. The CDR3 DNA is TGTGCCAGTAGTTCACAGCTTAATCAGCCCCAGCATTTT. Its protein product is CASSSQLNQPQHF. Full variable domain (rest looked up from reference TRBV19 and TRBJ1-5): DGGITQSPKYLFRKEGQNVTLSCEQNLNHDAMYWYRQDPGQGLRLIYYSQIVNDFQKGDIAEGYSVSREKKESFPLTVTSAQKNPTAFYLCASSSQLNQPQHFGDGTRLSIL.

The chain links TRBV27 to TRBJ1-1; 9 nucleotides agree with TRBD1. The CDR3 contains 15 residues. Per germline, CDR1 MNHEY and CDR2 SMNVEV (reference sequence). J gave up 4 bases and V 5 bases, and 8 bases lay outside the gene matches. The CDR3 spells CASSDNRGRRTEAFF. CDR3 sequence (DNA): TGTGCCAGCAGTGACAACAGGGGGCGCCGCACTGAAGCTTTCTTT.

The chain recombines TRBV9 with TRBJ1-2, with D maybe TRBD1 (5 bases). The CDR3 runs 16 residues. Trimming removed 0 bases from V and 7 bases from J, with 19 bases in between. Per the germline V gene, CDR1 is SGDLS and CDR2 is YYNGEE. The CDR3 DNA reads TGTGCCAGCAGCGTAGATATGGGGGGAGTCTCTATTGGCTACACCTTC. Translated, it gives CASSVDMGGVSIGYTF.

V gene TRBV27 combines with J gene TRBJ2-2, with 7 bases matching TRBD2. Trimming removed 3 bases from V and 7 bases from J; junction bases left unmatched: 8. The germline gives CDR1 MNHEY, CDR2 SMNVEV (reference sequence). The CDR3 sequence is 15 residues long. This CDR3 is CASSFRGVVIGELFF. For the CDR3, the DNA is TGTGCCAGCAGTTTCCGGGGGGTAGTTATCGGGGAGCTGTTTTTT.

The chain uses TRBV9 and TRBJ1-1; D unclear. Trimming shortened V by 0 bases and J by 0 bases, and 6 bases separated the two germline ends. This CDR3 contains 14 residues. The germline CDR1 and CDR2 sequences are SGDLS and YYNGEE. In DNA, the CDR3 is TGTGCCAGCAGCGTAGCTACGGTGAACACTGAAGCTTTCTTT. It yields the protein CASSVATVNTEAFF.

The chain recombines TRBV6-6 with TRBJ1-1; TRBD1 might be the D (6 bases). Trimming shortened V by 7 bases and J by 4 bases, and 16 bases separated the two germline ends. CDR1 is MNHNY and CDR2 is SVGAGI in the germline V gene (reference sequence). The CDR3 runs to 14 residues. The CDR3 DNA reads as TGTGCCAGCAATTTGGACAGTCGTGGCACTGAAGCTTTCTTT. It codes for CASNLDSRGTEAFF.

CDR3 amino acids: CASSPLNGGPYEQYF. CDR3 coding DNA: TGCGCCAGCAGCCCCTTGAACGGGGGTCCCTACGAGCAGTACTTC. This chain links TRBV4-1 with TRBJ2-7; D perhaps matches TRBD2 (6 bases). Germline V gene sequence: CDR1 MGHRA, CDR2 YSYEKL. V gave up 4 bases and J gave up 2 bases, with 15 bases separating them. The CDR3 covers 15 residues.

There are a few counts of this clone. The chain recombines TRBV28 with TRBJ1-1; 8 nucleotides agree with TRBD1. CDR1 is MDHEN, CDR2 SYDVKM, per germline. The CDR3 has 16 residues. V shed 6 bases and J 1 base; nucleotides not matched to a gene: 10. This chain's CDR3 is CASRLTTGTGNTEAFF. CDR3 nucleotides: TGTGCCAGCAGACTCACTACCGGGACAGGGAACACTGAAGCTTTCTTT.

V is TRBV5-1 and J is TRBJ2-5; 7 nucleotides line up with TRBD1. V was pared by 3 bases and J by 4 bases, with 3 bases of the junction left unmatched. The CDR3 has 13 amino acids. Germline V gives CDR1 SGHRS, CDR2 YFSETQ. Written as DNA, the CDR3 is TGCGCCAGCAGCTCCTCAGGGGGAGAGACCCAGTACTTC. This translates into CASSSSGGETQYF.

This clone was detected a few times. The chain combines TRBV27 with TRBJ1-4; the D is unclear. Trimming pared 2 bases from V and 7 bases from J, leaving 8 bases between. The CDR3 contains 13 residues. The germline V gene has CDR1 MNHEY and CDR2 SMNVEV (reference sequence). The CDR3 region is CASSLAGAEKLFF. The CDR3 region has the DNA TGTGCCAGCAGTTTAGCGGGAGCTGAAAAACTGTTTTTT.

The V gene is TRBV4-2, the J gene TRBJ2-3, with a tentative D call TRBD1 (5 bases). The germline V and J ends were trimmed by 4 bases and 5 bases, with 13 bases remaining between them. The germline V gene encodes CDR1 LGHNA and CDR2 YNFKEQ. The CDR3 runs 14 residues. CDR3 loop: CASSPPSQGDTQYF. DNA for the CDR3: TGTGCCAGCAGCCCCCCTTCCCAGGGAGATACGCAGTATTTT.

This chain joins TRBV4-3 and TRBJ2-1; TRBD2 matches 13 bases. Trimming took 0 bases from V and 5 from J; bases not matched to a gene: 7. From germline, CDR1 is LGHNA and CDR2 YSLEER. The CDR3 extends over 18 amino acids. CDR3 region: CASSQDKPGTSGNNEQFF. CDR3 DNA sequence: TGCGCCAGCAGCCAAGATAAGCCCGGGACTAGCGGGAACAATGAGCAGTTCTTC.

CDR3 in amino acids: CASSTRNEQFF. The DNA of the CDR3 is TGTGCCAGCAGTACTAGGAATGAGCAGTTCTTC. The chain joins TRBV27 to TRBJ2-1, with TRBD2 as a possible D gene (5 bases). This CDR3 contains 11 residues. Germline V CDR1 and CDR2: MNHEY, SMNVEV (reference sequence). Trimming cost V 5 bases and J 7 bases, with 6 bases left between them.